The entry below gives a single T cell receptor beta chain sequence along with its context. Its antigen is as yet unknown. Deletions cut 6 bases from V and 4 bases from J, with 27 bases between. CDR1 is SQVTM, CDR2 ANQGSEA, per germline. CDR3 length: 17 residues. This specimen belongs to a study of STAT3 mutations in large granular lymphocyte leukemia. Some 38,000 productive templates were obtained per sample on average. Produced via immunoSEQ multiplex PCR; TCRdb's table is partial and in-frame only. Found here are around 3,700 clones, roughly 82% of them singletons; the top ten hold about 87%. General study results and limits: Every T-cell large granular lymphocyte leukemia patient had at least one immunodominant TCR beta clonotype. Sampling intervals varied between patients and samples.

V and J are TRBV29-1 and TRBJ2-5; D might be TRBD2 (5 bases). The sample was peripheral blood mononuclear cells. This clonotype was sampled from a boy aged 10-17 years with T-cell large granular lymphocyte leukemia. Some clones in this sample may be carry-over from other donors' samples. CDR3 DNA: TGCAGCGTAGAGGGATGGCTGTCGGGGTCGATCCGAGAGACCCAGTACTTC. Translation: CSVEGWLSGSIRETQYF. Looking up the rest from reference TRBV29-1 and TRBJ2-5 gives the full variable domain: SAVISQKPSRDICQRGTSLTIQCQVDSQVTMMFWYRQQPGQSLTLIATANQGSEATYESGFVIDKFPISRPNLTFSTLTVSNMSPEDSSIYLCSVEGWLSGSIRETQYFGPGTRLLVL.